This T cell receptor beta chain was recovered during a study of technical replicates of blood from a handful of donors. With 0 bases removed from V and 7 bases from J, the gap between germline ends came to 7 bases. Looked up from germline, CDR1 is SGDLS and CDR2 is YYNGEE. The CDR3 extends over 13 amino acids. Profiling relied on immunoSEQ multiplex PCR, and the TCRdb table lists in-frame clones only, not all of them. Of more than 65,000 clones detected, around 91% appear once; the ten largest clones hold more than 0.35%. This rearrangement joins TRBV9 to TRBJ1-4; unclear D gene. This clonotype originated in a human donor in good health. Some clones in this sample may be carry-over from other donors' samples. Sequenced: T cells isolated from PBMCs. CDR3 residues: CASSVGTVEKLFF. The CDR3 DNA reads TGTGCCAGCAGCGTAGGTACAGTTGAAAAACTGTTTTTT.